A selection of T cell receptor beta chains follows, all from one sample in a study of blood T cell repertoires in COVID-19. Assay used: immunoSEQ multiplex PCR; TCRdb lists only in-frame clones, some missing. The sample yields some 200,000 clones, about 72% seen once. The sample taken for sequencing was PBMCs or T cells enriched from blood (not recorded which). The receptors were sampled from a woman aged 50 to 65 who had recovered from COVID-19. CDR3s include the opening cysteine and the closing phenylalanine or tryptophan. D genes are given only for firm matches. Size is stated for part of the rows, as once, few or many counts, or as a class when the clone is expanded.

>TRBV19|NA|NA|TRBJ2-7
TGTGCCAGTAGTAGGGTGGGCAGCTCCTACGAGCAGTACTTC
CASSRVGSSYEQYF
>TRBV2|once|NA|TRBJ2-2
TGTGCCAGCAGTGAACGGGGTCTCGGGGGCACCGGGGAGCTGTTTTTT
CASSERGLGGTGELFF
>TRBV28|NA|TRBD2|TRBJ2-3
TGTGCCAGCTGGCCGATCGGGACTAGCGGAGATACGCAGTATTTT
CASWPIGTSGDTQYF
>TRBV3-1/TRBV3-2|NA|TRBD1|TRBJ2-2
TGTGCCAGCAGCCGCCGGGACAGCAGGAGTGGCACCGGGGAGCTGTTTTTT
CASSRRDSRSGTGELFF
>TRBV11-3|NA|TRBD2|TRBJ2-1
TGTGCCAGCAGCTTAGGGGTGACTAGCGGGAGCTCCTACAATGAGCAGTTCTTC
CASSLGVTSGSSYNEQFF
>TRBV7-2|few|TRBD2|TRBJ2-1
TGTGCCAGCAGCTTAAGACTAGCGGGCCCCGGGGGTCACAATGAGCAGTTCTTC
CASSLRLAGPGGHNEQFF
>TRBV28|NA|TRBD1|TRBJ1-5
TGTGCCAGCAGTTTCGGAGGGACAGCTAATCAGCCCCAGCATTTT
CASSFGGTANQPQHF
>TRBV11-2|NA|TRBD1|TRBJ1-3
TGTGCCAGCAGTTTCGCGGGACAGGGGGCGGGAAACACCATATATTTT
CASSFAGQGAGNTIYF
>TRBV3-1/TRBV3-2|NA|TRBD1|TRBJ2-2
TGTGCCAGCTGGACAGGGCCGGCCGGGGAGCTGTTTTTT
CASWTGPAGELFF
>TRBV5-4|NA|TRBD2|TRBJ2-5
TGTGCCAGCAGCCTGGCAACGGGGGGGGTACGAGAGACCCAGTACTTC
CASSLATGGVRETQYF
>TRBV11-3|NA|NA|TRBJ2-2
TGTGCCAGCACCGAGGGAGACAACACCGGGGAGCTGTTTTTT
CASTEGDNTGELFF
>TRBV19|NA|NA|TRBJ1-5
TGTGCCAGCACTACGGGGGGGAATCAGCCCCAGCATTTT
CASTTGGNQPQHF
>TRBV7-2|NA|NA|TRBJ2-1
TGTGCCAGCAGCTCATCGGGGTACAATGAGCAGTTCTTC
CASSSSGYNEQFF
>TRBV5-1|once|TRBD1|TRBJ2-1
TGCGCCAGCAGCTTGACAGGGGAATCCTACAATGAGCAGTTCTTC
CASSLTGESYNEQFF
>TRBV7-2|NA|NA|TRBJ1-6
TGTGCCAGCAGCCAACCCCCTGGGGCCACGGCCAGGTCACCCCTCCACTTT
CASSQPPGATARSPLHF
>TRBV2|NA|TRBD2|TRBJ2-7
TGTGCCAGCCGCGCGGGGACTAGCGGGAGGTATGAGCAGTACTTC
CASRAGTSGRYEQYF
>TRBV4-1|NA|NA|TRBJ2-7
TGCGCCAGCAGCCAAGACGGAGACGGGAGACCGAATTCCTACGAGCAGTACTTC
CASSQDGDGRPNSYEQYF
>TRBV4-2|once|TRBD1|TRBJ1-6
TGTGCCAGCAGCCAAGATACAGGGGGATATTCACCCCTCCACTTT
CASSQDTGGYSPLHF
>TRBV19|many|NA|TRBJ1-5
TGTGCCAGTAGTACACCCCCCGGGAATCAGCCCCAGCATTTT
CASSTPPGNQPQHF
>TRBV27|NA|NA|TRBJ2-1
TGTGCCAGCAGTTCTCCGACTAGAGCCTACAATGAGCAGTTCTTC
CASSSPTRAYNEQFF
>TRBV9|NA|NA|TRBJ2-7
TGTGCCAGCAGCGTAGGGCTAAGCGTGATTTACGAGCAGTACTTC
CASSVGLSVIYEQYF
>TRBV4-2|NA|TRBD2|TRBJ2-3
TGTGCCAGCAGCCCGGGGGGCGGGAGGGCCGTCTCAGATACGCAGTATTTT
CASSPGGGRAVSDTQYF
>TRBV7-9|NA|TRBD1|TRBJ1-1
TGTGCCAGCAGCTTAGAGGCAGGGGGAGCTTTCTTT
CASSLEAGGAFF
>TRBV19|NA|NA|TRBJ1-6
TGTGCCAGTACCGGGAGCTCCTATAATTCACCCCTCCACTTT
CASTGSSYNSPLHF
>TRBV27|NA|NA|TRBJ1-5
TGTGCCAGCAGTTTAGGGGGTTATCGGGGGAATCAGCCCCAGCATTTT
CASSLGGYRGNQPQHF
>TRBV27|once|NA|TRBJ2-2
TGTGCCAGCAAACAGGGACCGAACACCGGGGAGCTGTTTTTT
CASKQGPNTGELFF
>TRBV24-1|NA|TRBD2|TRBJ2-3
TGTGCCACCAGTGAACTCAGCGGGAGCTACACAGATACGCAGTATTTT
CATSELSGSYTDTQYF